The rows below give T cell receptor beta chains drawn from one sample of a study of cytomegalovirus exposure and HLA in healthy donors. Profiling relied on immunoSEQ multiplex PCR, and the TCRdb table lists in-frame clones only, not all of them. The sample yields some 150,000 clones, about 82% seen once. Input material: PBMCs. These receptors were collected from a woman in her twenties or thirties in good health and CMV-seropositive. CDR3s include the opening cysteine and the closing phenylalanine or tryptophan. The order of the fields is CDR3 protein, CDR3 DNA, D gene, CDR3 length, J gene, clone size, V gene. A D gene is named only where the DNA matches it firmly. Clone size is not always given. Where it is, it says once, few, many or a class for expanded clones.

CDR3 protein: CASSLMRGQGPYEQYF
CDR3 DNA: TGTGCCAGCAGTTTAATGAGGGGACAGGGACCCTACGAGCAGTACTTC
D gene: TRBD1
CDR3 length: 16
J gene: TRBJ2-7
clone size: .
V gene: TRBV27

CDR3 protein: CASSLGAGLYNSPLHF
CDR3 DNA: TGTGCCAGCAGCTTAGGGGCAGGACTTTATAATTCACCCCTCCACTTT
D gene: .
CDR3 length: 16
J gene: TRBJ1-6
clone size: few
V gene: TRBV11-2

CDR3 protein: CASSEDLDRGLYEQYF
CDR3 DNA: TGTGCCAGCAGTGAAGATCTGGACAGGGGGCTCTACGAGCAGTACTTC
D gene: TRBD1
CDR3 length: 16
J gene: TRBJ2-7
clone size: .
V gene: TRBV2

CDR3 protein: CASSLQGNYGYTF
CDR3 DNA: TGCGCCAGCAGCTTGCAGGGGAACTATGGCTACACCTTC
D gene: .
CDR3 length: 13
J gene: TRBJ1-2
clone size: .
V gene: TRBV5-1

CDR3 protein: CASSYLSEPQHF
CDR3 DNA: TGTGCCAGCAGTTATCTTAGTGAGCCCCAGCATTTT
D gene: .
CDR3 length: 12
J gene: TRBJ1-5
clone size: few
V gene: TRBV6-6

CDR3 protein: CAWRYLDRDGGEQYF
CDR3 DNA: TGTGCCTGGAGATACTTGGACAGGGACGGGGGGGAGCAGTACTTC
D gene: .
CDR3 length: 15
J gene: TRBJ2-7
clone size: .
V gene: TRBV30

CDR3 protein: CASSPGTGDILLGYTF
CDR3 DNA: TGCGCCAGCAGCCCCGGGACAGGGGACATTCTCCTTGGCTACACCTTC
D gene: TRBD1
CDR3 length: 16
J gene: TRBJ1-2
clone size: .
V gene: TRBV5-1

CDR3 protein: CASSLSADYGYTF
CDR3 DNA: TGTGCCAGCAGCTTGTCGGCGGACTATGGCTACACCTTC
D gene: .
CDR3 length: 13
J gene: TRBJ1-2
clone size: .
V gene: TRBV5-8

CDR3 protein: CASSLGGGPPAGELFF
CDR3 DNA: TGTGCCAGCAGCTTAGGCGGGGGGCCCCCCGCCGGGGAGCTGTTTTTT
D gene: TRBD2
CDR3 length: 16
J gene: TRBJ2-2
clone size: once
V gene: TRBV11-3

CDR3 protein: CASSFRGGPQHF
CDR3 DNA: TGTGCCAGCAGTTTCCGGGGGGGGCCCCAGCATTTT
D gene: .
CDR3 length: 12
J gene: TRBJ1-5
clone size: few
V gene: TRBV27

CDR3 protein: CASSPGQGDTIYF
CDR3 DNA: TGTGCCAGCTCACCGGGACAGGGTGACACCATATATTTT
D gene: TRBD1
CDR3 length: 13
J gene: TRBJ1-3
clone size: few
V gene: TRBV18

CDR3 protein: CASSQVAGDRDGNEKLFF
CDR3 DNA: TGTGCCAGCAGCCAAGTCGCGGGCGACAGGGATGGTAATGAAAAACTGTTTTTT
D gene: TRBD1
CDR3 length: 18
J gene: TRBJ1-4
clone size: once
V gene: TRBV4-2

CDR3 protein: CASSQDLTVYGYTF
CDR3 DNA: TGCGCCAGCAGCCAAGATCTGACAGTCTATGGCTACACCTTC
D gene: .
CDR3 length: 14
J gene: TRBJ1-2
clone size: once
V gene: TRBV4-3

CDR3 protein: CASSLVGGQPEFPLHF
CDR3 DNA: TGTGCCAGCAGCTTGGTGGGCGGGCAGCCCGAATTCCCCCTCCACTTT
D gene: .
CDR3 length: 16
J gene: TRBJ1-6
clone size: .
V gene: TRBV5-5

CDR3 protein: CASSGNRGSYNEQFF
CDR3 DNA: TGTGCCAGCAGTGGCAACAGGGGAAGCTACAATGAGCAGTTCTTC
D gene: TRBD1
CDR3 length: 15
J gene: TRBJ2-1
clone size: .
V gene: TRBV2

CDR3 protein: CASGQVYTGELFF
CDR3 DNA: TGTGCCAGTGGACAGGTTTACACCGGGGAGCTGTTTTTT
D gene: TRBD1
CDR3 length: 13
J gene: TRBJ2-2
clone size: few
V gene: TRBV6-5

CDR3 protein: CASSRQGRNEQFF
CDR3 DNA: TGTGCCAGCAGTAGACAGGGGAGAAATGAGCAGTTCTTC
D gene: TRBD1
CDR3 length: 13
J gene: TRBJ2-1
clone size: .
V gene: TRBV11-1

CDR3 protein: CSVEGLAGGPSYNEQFF
CDR3 DNA: TGCAGCGTTGAAGGGCTAGCGGGGGGGCCCTCCTACAATGAGCAGTTCTTC
D gene: TRBD2
CDR3 length: 17
J gene: TRBJ2-1
clone size: .
V gene: TRBV29-1

CDR3 protein: CASSSWKTGTANTEAFF
CDR3 DNA: TGTGCCAGCAGCTCCTGGAAAACAGGGACAGCGAACACTGAAGCTTTCTTT
D gene: TRBD1
CDR3 length: 17
J gene: TRBJ1-1
clone size: few
V gene: TRBV5-6

CDR3 protein: CASSQVSGGLSYEQYF
CDR3 DNA: TGCGCCAGCAGCCAAGTTTCGGGAGGTCTCTCCTACGAGCAGTACTTC
D gene: TRBD2
CDR3 length: 16
J gene: TRBJ2-7
clone size: .
V gene: TRBV4-3

CDR3 protein: CAWSVQGYEQYF
CDR3 DNA: TGTGCCTGGAGTGTACAGGGTTACGAGCAGTACTTC
D gene: .
CDR3 length: 12
J gene: TRBJ2-7
clone size: .
V gene: TRBV30

CDR3 protein: CASSPGLAGDTDTQYF
CDR3 DNA: TGTGCCAGCAGCCCCGGACTAGCGGGGGACACAGATACGCAGTATTTT
D gene: TRBD2
CDR3 length: 16
J gene: TRBJ2-3
clone size: .
V gene: TRBV9

CDR3 protein: CSAGPGLGDEQFF
CDR3 DNA: TGCAGCGCTGGACCGGGACTAGGCGATGAGCAGTTCTTC
D gene: TRBD2
CDR3 length: 13
J gene: TRBJ2-1
clone size: .
V gene: TRBV29-1

CDR3 protein: CASSPTTGTFTDTQYF
CDR3 DNA: TGTGCCAGCTCACCCACGACAGGGACGTTCACAGATACGCAGTATTTT
D gene: TRBD1
CDR3 length: 16
J gene: TRBJ2-3
clone size: .
V gene: TRBV18

CDR3 protein: CASSSRVGSPYEQYF
CDR3 DNA: TGTGCCAGTAGTAGTAGAGTGGGCAGCCCCTACGAGCAGTACTTC
D gene: .
CDR3 length: 15
J gene: TRBJ2-7
clone size: .
V gene: TRBV19